One and the same sample provided the 24 T cell receptor beta chains below, sequenced in a study of cytomegalovirus exposure and HLA in healthy donors. Here immunoSEQ multiplex PCR was the method, and the copy in TCRdb shows in-frame clones only, minus some. The table has over 200,000 clones, roughly 84% seen once. Material: PBMCs. Receptors were obtained from a woman under 40 in good health and CMV-seropositive.

The chain couples TRBV7-9 to TRBJ1-1, with D possibly TRBD1 on 6 matching bases. V was shortened by 6 bases and J by 2 bases, with 10 bases between the two germline ends. Germline CDR1 is SEHNR and CDR2 is FQNEAQ (reference sequence). The CDR3 runs 13 residues. CDR3 residues: CASSGTINTEAFF. CDR3 bases: TGTGCCAGCAGTGGGACAATTAACACTGAAGCTTTCTTT.

V usage is TRBV6-5 and J usage is TRBJ1-1; TRBD1 agrees at 7 bases. The germline gives CDR1 MNHEY, CDR2 SVGAGI. CDR3 length: 13 residues. The ends lost 5 bases at V and 6 bases at J; junction bases unmatched: 6. The CDR3 region is CASSRDSLSEAFF. In DNA, the CDR3 is TGTGCCAGCAGTAGGGACAGTTTATCTGAAGCTTTCTTT.

The chain couples TRBV27 to TRBJ2-7; 7 nucleotides align to TRBD2. V dropped 1 base and J dropped 3; count of bases not matched to a gene: 3. The CDR3 has 14 residues. The V gene's germline CDR1 is MNHEY and CDR2 SMNVEV (reference sequence). The CDR3 coding sequence is TGTGCCAGCAGTTTATACACGGGAGGCTACGAGCAGTACTTC. Protein sequence: CASSLYTGGYEQYF.

This clone was seen once. The chain combines TRBV5-6 with TRBJ2-1, with unresolved D. With 1 base removed from V and 4 bases from J, the gap between germline ends came to 12 bases. The CDR3 totals 15 residues. Germline-derived CDR1 and CDR2 are SGHDT and YYEEEE. CDR3 in amino acids: CASSLSLPGYNEQFF. The CDR3 DNA reads as TGTGCCAGCAGCTTGTCGCTTCCCGGTTACAATGAGCAGTTCTTC.

The J gene is TRBJ1-2, the V gene TRBV27; TRBD1 is a possible D gene (6 bases). Trimming removed 0 bases at V and 7 bases at J, with 21 bases between. The CDR3 runs 17 residues. The germline V gene encodes CDR1 MNHEY and CDR2 SMNVEV (reference sequence). The CDR3 here is CASSLSFGGGSSGGYTF. The CDR3 bases are TGTGCCAGCAGTTTATCTTTTGGAGGGGGATCCAGCGGTGGCTACACCTTC.

The chain uses TRBV5-5 and TRBJ2-7; TRBD1 might be the D (7 bases). With 5 bases removed from V and 4 bases from J, the gap between germline ends came to 16 bases. From germline, CDR1 is SGHKS and CDR2 YYEKEE (reference sequence). The CDR3 is 14 residues long. The CDR3: CASSRGTGQYEQYF. In nucleotides, the CDR3 is TGTGCCAGCAGTCGCGGGACGGGACAGTACGAGCAGTACTTC.

The V and J genes are TRBV19 and TRBJ2-7; 14 nucleotides align to TRBD2. J was trimmed by 4 bases and V by 10 bases; bases with no gene match: 3. CDR3 length: 13 amino acids. Germline CDR1 is LNHDA and CDR2 is SQIVND (reference sequence). The CDR3 region has the DNA TGTGCCACCCGACTAGCGGGAGGGTACGAGCAGTACTTC. This translates into CATRLAGGYEQYF. The whole variable domain, filled in from reference TRBV19 and TRBJ2-7, reads DGGITQSPKYLFRKEGQNVTLSCEQNLNHDAMYWYRQDPGQGLRLIYYSQIVNDFQKGDIAEGYSVSREKKESFPLTVTSAQKNPTAFYLCATRLAGGYEQYFGPGTRLTVT.

The chain carries TRBV5-4 and TRBJ1-2, with D perhaps TRBD1 (6 bases). The CDR3 has 16 residues. Per the germline V gene, CDR1 is SGHNT and CDR2 is YYREEE (reference sequence). The V and J ends lost 4 bases and 3 bases respectively, with 19 bases between them. This chain's CDR3 is CASSARGRNADYGYTF. As DNA, the CDR3 is TGTGCCAGCAGCGCTAGGGGGAGGAATGCTGACTATGGCTACACCTTC.

The genes are TRBV5-1 and TRBJ2-1; no reliable D call. The germline CDR1 and CDR2 sequences are SGHRS and YFSETQ. The CDR3 is 16 amino acids. The ends were cut back, 5 bases at V and 1 base at J, with 16 bases in the middle. The CDR3 here is CASSPIWSESYNEQFF. In nucleotides, the CDR3 is TGCGCCAGCAGTCCCATATGGTCCGAATCCTACAATGAGCAGTTCTTC.

The genes are TRBV25-1 and TRBJ1-5, with TRBD1 as a possible D gene (6 bases). The CDR3 has 14 amino acids. The V end lost 5 bases, the J end lost 3 bases, and 11 bases lay between the germline ends. Germline assignment: CDR1 MGHDK and CDR2 SYGVNS. The CDR3 DNA is TGTGCCAGCAGTAGAGGGGGGATCAATCAGCCCCAGCATTTT. Its translation is CASSRGGINQPQHF.

This clone has only one observation. The chain has TRBV7-6 and TRBJ2-7; the D is unclear. The CDR3 is 15 residues long. The germline CDR1 and CDR2 sequences are SGHVS and FNYEAQ. With 5 bases removed from V and 0 bases from J, the gap between germline ends came to 14 bases. CDR3: CASSPSTRSSYEQYF. DNA of the CDR3: TGTGCCAGCAGCCCCTCGACCCGTAGCTCCTACGAGCAGTACTTC.

The rearrangement links TRBV6-5 to TRBJ1-1; maybe TRBD1 (6 bases). Looked up from germline, CDR1 is MNHEY and CDR2 is SVGAGI. CDR3 length: 12 residues. V lost 5 bases to trimming and J lost 8 bases, with 12 bases between them. The CDR3 here is CASSQGHQEAFF. The CDR3 nucleotides read TGTGCCAGCAGTCAGGGACACCAAGAAGCTTTCTTT.

This rearrangement joins TRBV10-3 to TRBJ2-1; maybe TRBD2 (5 bases). There are 11 residues in the CDR3. Per the germline V gene, CDR1 is ENHRY and CDR2 is SYGVKD. With 8 bases removed from V and 8 bases from J, the gap between germline ends came to 10 bases. The CDR3 DNA sequence: TGTGCCATCTCCCTGAGGGATGAGCAGTTCTTC. Translating gives CAISLRDEQFF.

The chain is built from TRBV13 and TRBJ2-5; 7 bases map to TRBD2. Germline V lookup: CDR1 PRHDT, CDR2 FYEKMQ (reference sequence). The CDR3 spans 13 residues. V shed 2 bases, J shed 9 bases, and the junction held 6 bases outside the gene matches. DNA of the CDR3: TGTGCCAGCAGCTTAAGAGGGGAGGGACCCCAGTACTTC. Encoded protein: CASSLRGEGPQYF.

This rearrangement joins TRBV30 to TRBJ1-2; D is undetermined. CDR3 length: 14 residues. Trimming took 4 bases from V and 4 from J, leaving 16 bases between them. CDR1 and CDR2 from the germline V gene are GTSNPN and SVGIG (reference sequence). CDR3 loop: CAWTLGPGTYGYTF. CDR3 sequence (DNA): TGTGCCTGGACTCTCGGCCCGGGAACCTATGGCTACACCTTC.

This clone was observed many times. The rearrangement uses TRBV27 and TRBJ1-1; 10 bases align to TRBD1. CDR1 MNHEY and CDR2 SMNVEV come from the germline V gene (reference sequence). Trimming took 4 bases from V and 4 from J; bases not matched to a gene: 6. This CDR3 is 15 amino acids long. The CDR3 DNA reads TGTGCCAGCAGTTCGCCTGGACAGGGGGGCACTGAAGCTTTCTTT. It codes for CASSSPGQGGTEAFF.

With regard to this clone: At one end, the junction sequence differs from germline, possibly due to a read error. The chain employs TRBV9 and TRBJ2-5, with D possibly being TRBD1 (5 bases). CDR1 SGDLS and CDR2 YYNGEE come from the germline V gene. The CDR3 is 13 amino acids. The CDR3 nucleotides are TGTGCCAGCAGCTTAGGGGCCCAAGGGACCCAGTACTTC. Translated, it gives CASSLGAQGTQYF. The whole variable domain, filled in from reference TRBV9 and TRBJ2-5, reads DSGVTQTPKHLITATGQRVTLRCSPRSGDLSVYWYQQSLDQGLQFLIQYYNGEERAKGNILERFSAQQFPDLHSELNLSSLELGDSALYFCASSLGAQGTQYFGPGTRLLVL.

The chain links TRBV7-6 to TRBJ2-5; 8 nucleotides agree with TRBD2. Losses at the gene ends were 3 bases for V and 4 bases for J; bases not matched to a gene: 10. Germline CDR1 and CDR2: SGHVS and FNYEAQ. CDR3 length: 16 residues. This chain's CDR3 is CASSFLQREGRETQYF. In DNA, the CDR3 is TGTGCCAGCAGCTTTTTGCAACGGGAGGGGAGAGAGACCCAGTACTTC.

CDR3 loop: CASSVSVSYEQYF. DNA of the CDR3: TGTGCCAGCAGCGTGAGTGTGAGCTACGAGCAGTACTTC. The chain is built from TRBV11-2 and TRBJ2-7; D remains unclear. The CDR3 contains 13 residues. Germline loops: CDR1 SGHAT, CDR2 FQNNGV. Between the trimmed V and J ends, which lost 5 bases and 3 bases, there was a span of 11 bases.

A single count supports this clone. V usage is TRBV9 and J usage is TRBJ2-2, with D unresolved. CDR1 and CDR2 (germline): SGDLS, YYNGEE. This CDR3 has 16 amino acids. The V and J ends lost 0 bases and 4 bases respectively, with 13 bases between them. The CDR3 spells CASSVVPTLTTGELFF. For the CDR3, the DNA is TGTGCCAGCAGCGTAGTTCCAACTCTAACCACCGGGGAGCTGTTTTTT.

The V call is TRBV29-1, the J call TRBJ2-1; no definite D call. Trimming cost V 4 bases and J 8 bases, with 9 bases left between them. This CDR3 contains 11 residues. CDR1 is SQVTM, CDR2 ANQGSEA, per germline. The CDR3 here is CSVVIADEQFF. DNA for the CDR3: TGCAGCGTTGTAATAGCTGATGAGCAGTTCTTC.

In DNA, the CDR3 is TGCGCCAGCAGCCAAGAAAGCGACAGTGGCTATGGCTACACCTTC. This gives the protein CASSQESDSGYGYTF. The chain recombines TRBV4-3 with TRBJ1-2; TRBD1 might be the D (5 bases). The CDR3 loop spans 15 amino acids. With 0 bases removed from V and 4 bases from J, the gap between germline ends came to 12 bases. Germline CDR1 LGHNA, CDR2 YSLEER.

The chain couples TRBV9 to TRBJ2-7, with TRBD2 identical over 11 bases. The J segment lost 4 bases and the V segment lost 0 bases, leaving 12 bases of the junction unmatched. The germline CDR1 and CDR2 sequences are SGDLS and YYNGEE. CDR3 size: 18 residues. CDR3 bases: TGTGCCAGCAGCGTAGCCGGGACTAGCGGAATGGGAGGTTACGAGCAGTACTTC. This gives the protein CASSVAGTSGMGGYEQYF.

The V and J genes are TRBV4-1 and TRBJ2-7; 12 bases agree with TRBD2. V lost 1 base to trimming and J lost 6 bases; unmatched junction nucleotides: 4. This CDR3 contains 15 residues. Looked up from germline, CDR1 is MGHRA and CDR2 is YSYEKL. The CDR3 DNA follows: TGCGCCAGCAGCCAAGGTCTAGCGGGAGGGTTCGAGCAGTACTTC. Amino acids: CASSQGLAGGFEQYF.